This T cell receptor beta chain was sequenced in a study of beta chain features in type 1 diabetes. The authors obtained over 95% purity in all sorted populations. In germline, CDR1 is MDHEN, CDR2 SYDVKM. The trim removed 5 bases at V and 3 bases at J, leaving 3 bases unmatched. CDR3 length: 13 amino acids. This clone has only a few counts. No antigen is known for it. The authors reverse transcribed all of the isolated RNA, so sequencing captured expressed TCRB transcripts. TCRdb keeps only in-frame clones here, not all; method: immunoSEQ multiplex PCR. The data contain 500,000 to 800,000 clones, around 12% of them singletons. Findings and caveats of the study: Shorter TCRB CDR3s, moderately but significantly so, marked every one of the four CD4+ subsets in Type 1 diabetes patients.

The sequencing input was naive CD4+ T cells from blood. This clonotype was obtained from a man in his thirties or forties with type 1 diabetes. V usage is TRBV28 and J usage is TRBJ1-2, with TRBD1 matching over 7 bases. CDR3 protein: CASSPGQDYGYTF. The CDR3 region has the DNA TGTGCCAGCAGTCCCGGACAGGACTATGGCTACACCTTC.